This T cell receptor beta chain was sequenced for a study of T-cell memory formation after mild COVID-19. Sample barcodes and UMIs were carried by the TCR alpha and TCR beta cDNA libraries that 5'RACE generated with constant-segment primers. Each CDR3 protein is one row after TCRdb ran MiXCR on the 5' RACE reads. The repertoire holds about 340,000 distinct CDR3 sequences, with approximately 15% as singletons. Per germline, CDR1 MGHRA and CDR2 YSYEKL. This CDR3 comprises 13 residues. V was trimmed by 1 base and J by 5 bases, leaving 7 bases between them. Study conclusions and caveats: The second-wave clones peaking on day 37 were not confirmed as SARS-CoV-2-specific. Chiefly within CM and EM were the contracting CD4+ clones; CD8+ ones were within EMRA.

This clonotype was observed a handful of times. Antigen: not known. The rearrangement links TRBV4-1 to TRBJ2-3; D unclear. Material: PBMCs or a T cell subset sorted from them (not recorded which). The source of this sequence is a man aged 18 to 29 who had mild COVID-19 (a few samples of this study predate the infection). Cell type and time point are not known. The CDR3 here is CASSQAGGDTQYF. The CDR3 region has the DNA TGCGCCAGCAGCCAAGCCGGCGGAGATACGCAGTATTTT.